This TCR beta chain is from a study of T cell responses to AZD1222 COVID-19 vaccine. Whole-study findings and limits: Donor demographics were predominantly white British with a female majority; clonal diversity may be underestimated. CD4 TCRs linked to vaccination spanned spike, dominating at 160-218 and 743-854. Baseline serostatus was positive in only a handful of AZD1222 recipients. Samples come after the peak T cell response, not at day 14.

TCRdb's table, derived via immunoSEQ multiplex PCR, lists solely in-frame clones and lacks some. Of 110,000 to 150,000 clones listed, about 92% are singletons. Turning to this clone: What it recognizes is unknown.

There are 17 residues in the CDR3. CDR1 and CDR2 from the germline V gene are MDHEN and SYDVKM. The V gene lost 5 bases and the J gene lost 2 bases, with 19 bases spanning the gap. The receptor's source is an adult who had recovered from COVID-19. Sequencing used peripheral blood, obtained after recovery from COVID-19. V gene TRBV28 combines with J gene TRBJ1-5; no clear D. The CDR3 reads CASSPAQSGIGNQPQHF. The CDR3 nucleotides read TGTGCCAGCAGTCCTGCTCAGTCGGGGATAGGCAATCAGCCCCAGCATTTT. Together with reference TRBV28 and TRBJ1-5, the CDR3 gives the full variable domain: DVKVTQSSRYLVKRTGEKVFLECVQDMDHENMFWYRQDPGLGLRLIYFSYDVKMKEKGDIPEGYSVSREKKERFSLILESASTNQTSMYLCASSPAQSGIGNQPQHFGDGTRLSIL.